One and the same sample provided the 11 T cell receptor beta chains below, sequenced in a study of response to subunit inactivated influenza vaccine. TCRdb passed the RT-PCR reads through MiXCR, listing each CDR3 protein once. The table includes roughly 500,000 distinct CDR3 sequences, roughly 23% detected once. Source: CD4+ T cells sorted from PBMCs, taken about 5 days after vaccination. These receptors were collected from a man over 45 who received an inactivated influenza vaccine.

This clonotype was counted a few times. The J gene is TRBJ2-1, the V gene TRBV10-3, with 7 bases fitting TRBD1. There are 14 residues in the CDR3. Trimming removed 10 bases from V and 4 bases from J; junction bases left unmatched: 10. Germline CDR1 is ENHRY and CDR2 is SYGVKD. The CDR3 reads CATMGQLPYNEQFF. The CDR3 coding sequence is TGTGCCACCATGGGACAGCTACCTTACAATGAGCAGTTCTTC.

This clonotype was detected many times. The chain combines TRBV9 with TRBJ2-1, with D tentatively TRBD2 (5 bases). CDR1 is SGDLS, CDR2 YYNGEE, per germline. This CDR3 region has 14 residues. Trimming cost V 4 bases and J 3 bases, with 11 bases left between them. CDR3 DNA: TGTGCCAGCAGCCCCCGAACTAGCTACAATGAGCAGTTCTTC. It is translated as CASSPRTSYNEQFF.

The genes are TRBV30 and TRBJ2-7; D gene uncertain. The CDR3 is 13 amino acids. V gave up 3 bases and J gave up 3 bases, with 12 bases separating them. Germline lookup yields CDR1 GTSNPN and CDR2 SVGIG (reference sequence). DNA for the CDR3: TGTGCCTGGAGCCTCGGCAGCCTCTACGAGCAGTACTTC. Translation gives CAWSLGSLYEQYF.

J is TRBJ2-3 and V is TRBV7-6; D is unresolved. CDR1 and CDR2 (germline): SGHVS, FNYEAQ. Trimming cost V 4 bases and J 10 bases, with 15 bases left between them. This CDR3 contains 13 residues. The CDR3 here is CASSSEYKDPQYF. The CDR3, as DNA: TGTGCCAGCAGCTCAGAGTACAAGGATCCGCAGTATTTT.

This clonotype has a count of ten or more. V gene TRBV12-3 or TRBV12-4 combines with J gene TRBJ2-2; D is unclear. The CDR3 is made up of 13 amino acids. V lost 6 bases to trimming and J lost 8 bases, with 13 bases between them. This CDR3 is CASRGLGRGELFF. Written as DNA, the CDR3 is TGTGCCAGCAGGGGGTTGGGTCGAGGGGAGCTGTTTTTT.

The sample holds a few counts of this clonotype. CDR3 region: CSASWRGGEETQYF. The CDR3 DNA follows: TGCAGTGCTAGTTGGCGGGGGGGGGAGGAGACCCAGTACTTC. The genes are TRBV20-1 and TRBJ2-5; 9 positions match TRBD2. V shed 3 bases and J 5 bases; nucleotides not matched to a gene: 7. Germline loops: CDR1 DFQATT, CDR2 SNEGSKA (reference sequence). The CDR3 has 14 amino acids.

This clonotype was picked up a small number of times. The V call is TRBV19, the J call TRBJ1-5; D is perhaps TRBD1 (6 bases). The CDR3 runs to 16 residues. Trimming stripped 4 bases from V and 1 base from J, with 14 bases between. Germline V CDR1 and CDR2: LNHDA, SQIVND (reference sequence). The CDR3 DNA sequence: TGTGCCAGTAGTAAATCCGACAGGCTAAGCAATCAGCCCCAGCATTTT. Its protein is CASSKSDRLSNQPQHF.

This clonotype was detected only a few times. The chain employs TRBV20-1 and TRBJ2-1, with D perhaps matching TRBD2 (6 bases). The germline V gene has CDR1 DFQATT and CDR2 SNEGSKA (reference sequence). Trimming left V 2 bases short and J 6 bases short, with 23 bases between. This CDR3 spans 17 amino acids. The CDR3 here is CSARRQRTTTVSNEQFF. CDR3 DNA sequence: TGCAGTGCTAGACGACAGAGGACTACGACGGTCTCCAATGAGCAGTTCTTC.

This chain connects TRBV7-8 to TRBJ2-7, with D possibly matching TRBD1 (6 bases). V shed 6 bases and J shed 3 bases, with 21 bases lying between them. The CDR3 totals 16 residues. Germline lookup yields CDR1 SGHVS and CDR2 FQNEAQ. This CDR3 reads CASSSAGQRSFYEQYF. The CDR3 DNA reads as TGTGCCAGCAGTTCCGCTGGACAGCGGAGTTTCTACGAGCAGTACTTC.

The chain couples TRBV7-2 to TRBJ2-1; unclear D gene. Trimming removed 4 bases at V and 5 bases at J, with 9 bases between. The CDR3 covers 13 residues. Germline V gene sequence: CDR1 SGHTA, CDR2 FQGNSA. DNA of the CDR3: TGTGCCAGCAGCTACGGGTATGACAATGAGCAGTTCTTC. Translated, it gives CASSYGYDNEQFF. Filled out from reference TRBV7-2 and TRBJ2-1, the complete variable domain reads GAGVSQSPSNKVTEKGKDVELRCDPISGHTALYWYRQSLGQGLEFLIYFQGNSAPDKSGLPSDRFSAERTGGSVSTLTIQRTQQEDSAVYLCASSYGYDNEQFFGPGTRLTVL.

Only a few counts were recorded for this clonotype. V and J are TRBV5-1 and TRBJ1-5, with a tentative D call TRBD1 (5 bases). The V end lost 4 bases, the J end lost 0 bases, and 11 bases lay between the germline ends. The CDR3 is 15 amino acids. Germline V gives CDR1 SGHRS, CDR2 YFSETQ. The CDR3 coding sequence is TGCGCCAGCAGCCCAGGGACGGTTAGCAATCAGCCCCAGCATTTT. Amino acids: CASSPGTVSNQPQHF. Full variable domain (missing parts from reference TRBV5-1 and TRBJ1-5): KAGVTQTPRYLIKTRGQQVTLSCSPISGHRSVSWYQQTPGQGLQFLFEYFSETQRNKGNFPGRFSGRQFSNSRSEMNVSTLELGDSALYLCASSPGTVSNQPQHFGDGTRLSIL.